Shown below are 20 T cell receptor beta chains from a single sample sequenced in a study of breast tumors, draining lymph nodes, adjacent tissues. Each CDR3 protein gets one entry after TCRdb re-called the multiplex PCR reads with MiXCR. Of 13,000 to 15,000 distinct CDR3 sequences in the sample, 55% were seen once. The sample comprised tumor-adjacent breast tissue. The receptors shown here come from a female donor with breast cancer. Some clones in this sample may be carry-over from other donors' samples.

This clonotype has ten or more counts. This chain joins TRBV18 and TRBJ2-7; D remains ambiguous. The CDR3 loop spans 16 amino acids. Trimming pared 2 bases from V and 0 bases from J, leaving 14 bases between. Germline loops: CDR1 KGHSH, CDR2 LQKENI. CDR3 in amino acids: CASSPGMTSISYEQYF. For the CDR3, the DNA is TGTGCCAGCTCACCAGGTATGACATCCATCTCCTACGAGCAGTACTTC.

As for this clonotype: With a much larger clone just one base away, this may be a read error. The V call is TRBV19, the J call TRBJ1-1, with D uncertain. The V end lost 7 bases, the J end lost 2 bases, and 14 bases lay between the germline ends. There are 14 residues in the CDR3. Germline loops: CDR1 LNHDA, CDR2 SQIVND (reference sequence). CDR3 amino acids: CASIHAAANTEAFF. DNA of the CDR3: TGTGCCAGTATCCACGCGGCAGCCAACACTGAAGCTTTCTTT.

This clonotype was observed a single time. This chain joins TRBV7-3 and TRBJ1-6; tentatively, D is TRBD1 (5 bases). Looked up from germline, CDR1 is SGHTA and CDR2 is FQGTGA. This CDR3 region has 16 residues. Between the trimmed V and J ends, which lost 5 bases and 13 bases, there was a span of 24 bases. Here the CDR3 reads CASSPDGTGPNYPLHF. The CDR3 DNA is TGTGCCAGCAGCCCAGATGGTACAGGACCCAATTATCCCCTCCACTTT. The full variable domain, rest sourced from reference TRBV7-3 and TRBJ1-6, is GAGVSQTPSNKVTEKGKYVELRCDPISGHTALYWYRQSLGQGPEFLIYFQGTGAADDSGLPNDRFFAVRPEGSVSTLKIQRTERGDSAVYLCASSPDGTGPNYPLHFGNGTRLTVT.

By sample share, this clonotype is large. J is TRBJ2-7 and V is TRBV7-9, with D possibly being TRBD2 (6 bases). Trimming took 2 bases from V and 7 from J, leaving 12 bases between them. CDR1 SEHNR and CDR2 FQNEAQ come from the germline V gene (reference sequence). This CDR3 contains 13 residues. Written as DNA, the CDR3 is TGTGCCAGCAGCTTAATGGTGGAGGGGGAGCAGTACTTC. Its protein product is CASSLMVEGEQYF.

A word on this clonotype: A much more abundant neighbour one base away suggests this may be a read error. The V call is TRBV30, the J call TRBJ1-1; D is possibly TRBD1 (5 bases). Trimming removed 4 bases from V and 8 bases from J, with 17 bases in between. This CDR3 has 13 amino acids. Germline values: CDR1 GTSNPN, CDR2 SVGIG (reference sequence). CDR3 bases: TGTGCCTGGAACGGTGGGGGAGGTGGCGAAGCTTTCTTT. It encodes CAWNGGGGGEAFF.

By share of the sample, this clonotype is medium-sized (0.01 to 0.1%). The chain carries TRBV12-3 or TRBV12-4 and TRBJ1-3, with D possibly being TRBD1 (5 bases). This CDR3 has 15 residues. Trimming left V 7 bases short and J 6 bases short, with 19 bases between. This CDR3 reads CASTNRVGESNTIYF. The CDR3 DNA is TGTGCCAGCACTAATCGGGTGGGGGAGTCAAACACCATATATTTT.

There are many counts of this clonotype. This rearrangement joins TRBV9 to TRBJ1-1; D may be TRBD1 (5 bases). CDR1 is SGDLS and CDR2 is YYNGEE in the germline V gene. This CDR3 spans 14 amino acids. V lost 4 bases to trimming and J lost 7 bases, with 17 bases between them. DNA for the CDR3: TGTGCCAGCAGCCACGGAGCAGGGAGGAGTGAAGCTTTCTTT. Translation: CASSHGAGRSEAFF.

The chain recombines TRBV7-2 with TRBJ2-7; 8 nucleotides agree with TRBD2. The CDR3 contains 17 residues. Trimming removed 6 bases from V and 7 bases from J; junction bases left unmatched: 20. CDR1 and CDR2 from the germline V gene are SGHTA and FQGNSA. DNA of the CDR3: TGTGCCAGCAGTAAAACCCCCAGCGGGAGTTGGGTCGAAGAGCAGTACTTC. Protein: CASSKTPSGSWVEEQYF.

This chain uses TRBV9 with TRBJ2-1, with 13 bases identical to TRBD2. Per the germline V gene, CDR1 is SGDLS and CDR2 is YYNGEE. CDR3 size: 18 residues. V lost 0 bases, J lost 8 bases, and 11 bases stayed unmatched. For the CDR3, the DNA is TGTGCCAGCAGCGTAGGGCTGGGACTAGCGGGGAACCTTGATGAGCAGTTCTTC. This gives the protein CASSVGLGLAGNLDEQFF.

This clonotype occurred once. This CDR3 is CSAPTVGSDTQYF. CDR3 sequence (DNA): TGCAGTGCACCTACAGTAGGATCAGATACGCAGTATTTT. The chain couples TRBV20-1 to TRBJ2-3; D not certain. From germline, CDR1 is DFQATT and CDR2 SNEGSKA (reference sequence). The V end lost 6 bases, the J end lost 4 bases, and 14 bases lay between the germline ends. The CDR3 has 13 amino acids.

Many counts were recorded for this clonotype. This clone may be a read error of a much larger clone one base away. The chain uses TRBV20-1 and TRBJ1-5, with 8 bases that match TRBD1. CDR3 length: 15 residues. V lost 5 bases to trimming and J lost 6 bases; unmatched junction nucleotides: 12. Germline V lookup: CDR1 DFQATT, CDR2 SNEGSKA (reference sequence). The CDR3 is CSAPPLGQGAQPQHF. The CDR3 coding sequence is TGCAGTGCTCCCCCTCTCGGACAGGGTGCTCAGCCCCAGCATTTT.

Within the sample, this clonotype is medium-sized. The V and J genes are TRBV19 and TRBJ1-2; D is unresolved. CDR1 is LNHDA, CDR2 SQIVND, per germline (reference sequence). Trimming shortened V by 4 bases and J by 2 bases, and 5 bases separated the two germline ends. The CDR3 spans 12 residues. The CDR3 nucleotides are TGTGCCAGTAGTAAACCCAACTATGGCTACACCTTC. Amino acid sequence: CASSKPNYGYTF.

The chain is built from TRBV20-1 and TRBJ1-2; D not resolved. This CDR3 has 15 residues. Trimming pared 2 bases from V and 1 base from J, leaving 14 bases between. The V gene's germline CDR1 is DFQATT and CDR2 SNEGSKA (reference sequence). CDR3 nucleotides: TGCAGTGCTAGACAAACTGGCAGCCTTAACTATGGCTACACCTTC. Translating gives CSARQTGSLNYGYTF.

The DNA for the CDR3 is TGTGCCAGCAGCGTAGCTGGGTCCGGGGAGCTGTTTTTT. It encodes CASSVAGSGELFF. The gene calls are TRBV9 and TRBJ2-2, with D unclear. The CDR3 contains 13 residues. CDR1 SGDLS and CDR2 YYNGEE come from the germline V gene. Trimming stripped 0 bases from V and 6 bases from J, with 6 bases between. The variable domain in full, with the rest retrieved from reference TRBV9 and TRBJ2-2, is DSGVTQTPKHLITATGQRVTLRCSPRSGDLSVYWYQQSLDQGLQFLIQYYNGEERAKGNILERFSAQQFPDLHSELNLSSLELGDSALYFCASSVAGSGELFFGEGSRLTVL.

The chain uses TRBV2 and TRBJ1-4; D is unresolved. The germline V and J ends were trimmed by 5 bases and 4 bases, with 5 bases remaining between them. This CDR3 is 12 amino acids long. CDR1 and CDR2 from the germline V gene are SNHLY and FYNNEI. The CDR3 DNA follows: TGTGCCAGCAGTACGGGTAATGAAAAACTGTTTTTT. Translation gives CASSTGNEKLFF.

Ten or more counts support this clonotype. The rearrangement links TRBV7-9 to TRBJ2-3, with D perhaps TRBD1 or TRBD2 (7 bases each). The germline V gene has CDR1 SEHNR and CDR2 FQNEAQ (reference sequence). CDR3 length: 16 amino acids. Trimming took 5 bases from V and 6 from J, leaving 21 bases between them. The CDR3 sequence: CASSEGAAGSGDTQYF. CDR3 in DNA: TGTGCCAGCAGCGAGGGGGCAGCGGGGTCGGGCGATACGCAGTATTTT.

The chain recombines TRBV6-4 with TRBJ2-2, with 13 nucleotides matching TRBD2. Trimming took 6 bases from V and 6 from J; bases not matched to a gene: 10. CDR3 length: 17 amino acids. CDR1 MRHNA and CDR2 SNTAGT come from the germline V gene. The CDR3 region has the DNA TGTGCCAGCAGGACTAGCGGGAGGAAGTTTAGGCCCGGGGAGCTGTTTTTT. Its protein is CASRTSGRKFRPGELFF.

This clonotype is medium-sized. The CDR3 spells CAISRDTTTNEKLFF. In DNA, the CDR3 is TGTGCCATCAGCCGGGACACCACAACTAATGAAAAACTGTTTTTT. This chain links TRBV10-3 with TRBJ1-4; D possibly corresponds to TRBD1 (6 bases). V was cut by 6 bases and J by 0 bases, with 11 bases left in between. Germline CDR1 is ENHRY and CDR2 is SYGVKD. The CDR3 sequence is 15 residues long.

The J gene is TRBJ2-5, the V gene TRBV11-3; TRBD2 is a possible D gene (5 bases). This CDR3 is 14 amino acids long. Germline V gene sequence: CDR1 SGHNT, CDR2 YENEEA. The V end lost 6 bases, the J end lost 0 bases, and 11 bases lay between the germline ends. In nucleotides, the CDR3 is TGTGCCAGCAGTAGCCGCGGGTACCAAGAGACCCAGTACTTC. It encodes CASSSRGYQETQYF.

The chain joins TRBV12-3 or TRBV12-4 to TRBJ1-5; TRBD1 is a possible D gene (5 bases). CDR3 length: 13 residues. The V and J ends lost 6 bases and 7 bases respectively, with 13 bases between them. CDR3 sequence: CASSHNGDQPQHF. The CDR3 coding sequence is TGTGCCAGCAGCCATAATGGGGACCAGCCCCAGCATTTT.